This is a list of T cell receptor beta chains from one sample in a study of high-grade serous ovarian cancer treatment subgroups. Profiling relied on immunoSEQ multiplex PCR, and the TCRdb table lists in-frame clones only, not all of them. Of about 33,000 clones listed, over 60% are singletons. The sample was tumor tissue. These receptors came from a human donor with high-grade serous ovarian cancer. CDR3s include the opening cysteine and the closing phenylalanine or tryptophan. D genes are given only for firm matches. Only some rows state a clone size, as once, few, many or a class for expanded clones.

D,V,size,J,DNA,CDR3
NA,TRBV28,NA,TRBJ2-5,TGTGCCAGCAGCCGAACTTCCCGGCGGGAGACCCAGTACTTC,CASSRTSRRETQYF
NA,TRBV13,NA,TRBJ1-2,TGTGCCAGCAGCCTCGGTCCTCTGTTCGCCTTC,CASSLGPLFAF
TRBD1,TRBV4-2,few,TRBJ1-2,TGTGCCAGCAGCCAAGACCACAGGGGTGGCTACACCTTC,CASSQDHRGGYTF
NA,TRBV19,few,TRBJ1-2,TGTGCCAGTAGAATGGGACCGGCGGATGGCTACACCTTC,CASRMGPADGYTF
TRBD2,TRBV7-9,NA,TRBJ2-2,TGTGCCAGCAGCCCCCGAGATAGCGGGCTCACCGGGGAGCTGTTTTTT,CASSPRDSGLTGELFF
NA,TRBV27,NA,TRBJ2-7,TGTGCCAGCAGTAAAATTCGGAATATAAGGGGCGAGCAGTACTTC,CASSKIRNIRGEQYF
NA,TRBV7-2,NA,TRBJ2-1,TGTGCCAGCAGCTCCAGACTAGGGGGGGGGCATAATGAGCAGTTCTTC,CASSSRLGGGHNEQFF
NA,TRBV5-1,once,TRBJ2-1,TGCGCCAGCAGCTTGGAGAGAATCTCCTACAATGAGCAGTTCTTC,CASSLERISYNEQFF
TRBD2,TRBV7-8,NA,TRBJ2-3,TGTGCCAGCAGCTTAGGACCGGGACTAGCGGGAGATACGCAGTATTTT,CASSLGPGLAGDTQYF
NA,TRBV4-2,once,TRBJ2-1,TGTGCCAGCACCACGGACTTCTACAATGAGCAGTTCTTC,CASTTDFYNEQFF
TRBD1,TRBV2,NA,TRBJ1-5,TGTGCCAGCAGTCCGGACAGGGACCAGCCCCAGCATTTT,CASSPDRDQPQHF
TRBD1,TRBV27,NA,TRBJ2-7,TGTGCCAGCAGTTTATTTAGGGTCAGGGGGCTCGACGAGCAGTACTTC,CASSLFRVRGLDEQYF
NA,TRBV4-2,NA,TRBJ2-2,TGTGCCAGCAGCCAAGATCGTCCTCGAACCGGGGAGCTGTTTTTT,CASSQDRPRTGELFF
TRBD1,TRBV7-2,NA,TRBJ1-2,TGTGCCAGCAGCTTAGCTTCGGGACAGGGGTATGGCTACACCTTC,CASSLASGQGYGYTF
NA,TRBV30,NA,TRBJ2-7,TGTGCCTGGAGTGATCCCGCCGCAGGGTTGTCCTACGAGCAGTACTTC,CAWSDPAAGLSYEQYF
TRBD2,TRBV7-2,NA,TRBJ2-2,TGTGCCAGCAGCTTATTAGCGGGATACGACCTCACCGGGGAGCTGTTTTTT,CASSLLAGYDLTGELFF
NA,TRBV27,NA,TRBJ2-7,TGTGCCAGCAGTATCGGATCCCCCTACGAGCAGTACTTC,CASSIGSPYEQYF
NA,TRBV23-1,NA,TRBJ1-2,TGCGCCAGCAGTCAGGGCACCCACACCTTC,CASSQGTHTF
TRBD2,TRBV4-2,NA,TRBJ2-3,TGTGCCAGCAGCCCAGGGACTAGCTCAGCAGATACGCAGTATTTT,CASSPGTSSADTQYF
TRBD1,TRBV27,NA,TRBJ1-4,TGTGCCAGCAGTTTACGAAGGGGGCGCAATGAAAAACTGTTTTTT,CASSLRRGRNEKLFF
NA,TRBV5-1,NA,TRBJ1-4,TGCGCCAGCAGCTTGGGCGGTGAGAATGAAAAACTGTTTTTT,CASSLGGENEKLFF
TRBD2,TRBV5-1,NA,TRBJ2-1,TGCGCCAGCAGCTTGATTGCGGGAGCTTACAATGAGCAGTTCTTC,CASSLIAGAYNEQFF
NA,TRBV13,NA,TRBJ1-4,TGTGCCAGCAGCTTAAGGCAGGGAGGGGAAAAACTGTTTTTT,CASSLRQGGEKLFF
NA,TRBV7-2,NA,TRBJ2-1,TGTGCCAGCAGCTTAGAACTAATGAACAATGAGCAGTTCTTC,CASSLELMNNEQFF
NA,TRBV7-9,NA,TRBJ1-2,TGTGCCAGCAGCTTACGCGGGACGGATAACTATGGCTACACCTTC,CASSLRGTDNYGYTF
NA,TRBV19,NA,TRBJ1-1,TGTGCCAGTAGTCTCCTCGGGGCTAACACTGAAGCTTTCTTT,CASSLLGANTEAFF
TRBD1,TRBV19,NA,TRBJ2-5,TGTGCCAGTAGTATAGCACAGGGGGCCGCGAAGACCCAGTACTTC,CASSIAQGAAKTQYF
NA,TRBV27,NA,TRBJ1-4,TGTGCCAGCAGTTCCTACGGTGCAACTAATGAAAAACTGTTTTTT,CASSSYGATNEKLFF
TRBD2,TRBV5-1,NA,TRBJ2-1,TGCGCCAGCAGCTTGGAGGCTAGCGGGAGGTATAATGAGCAGTTCTTC,CASSLEASGRYNEQFF
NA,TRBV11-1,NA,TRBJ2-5,TGTGCCAGCAGCCCCCGTGCGGGGTCAGAGACCCAGTACTTC,CASSPRAGSETQYF
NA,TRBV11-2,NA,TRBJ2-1,TGTGCCAGCAGCTTTGGTCGACCGGGACTTCACAATGAGCAGTTCTTC,CASSFGRPGLHNEQFF
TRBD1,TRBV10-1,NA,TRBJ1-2,TGCGCCAGCAGTGAGACCCTCCTACCGACAGGGGCTTGGGGCTACACCTTC,CASSETLLPTGAWGYTF
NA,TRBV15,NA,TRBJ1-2,TGTGCCACCAGCAGAGATCGGGGGGATTATGGCTACACCTTC,CATSRDRGDYGYTF
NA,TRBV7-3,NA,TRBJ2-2,TGTGCCAGCAGCTTAACGGGAACCGGGGAGCTGTTTTTT,CASSLTGTGELFF
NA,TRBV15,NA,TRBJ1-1,TGTGCCACCGCGGCCCAGGGTGACACTGAAGCTTTCTTT,CATAAQGDTEAFF
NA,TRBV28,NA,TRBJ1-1,TGTGCCAGCAGTTCTTTCTTTATGGGAGGCTTTGGCACTGAAGCTTTCTTT,CASSSFFMGGFGTEAFF
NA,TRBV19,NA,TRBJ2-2,TGTGCCAGTAGTAGCCGGCGAACGAGGGGGGCCGGGGAGCTGTTTTTT,CASSSRRTRGAGELFF
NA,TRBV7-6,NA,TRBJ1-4,TGTGCCAGCAGCTTAGATGCAGGGTTTTCCGAAAAACTGTTTTTT,CASSLDAGFSEKLFF
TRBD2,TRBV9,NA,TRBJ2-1,TGTGCCAGCAGCCTCGGACTAGGAAGTAATGAGCAGTTCTTC,CASSLGLGSNEQFF
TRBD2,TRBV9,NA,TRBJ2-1,TGTGCCAGCAGCTTTCGGCTAGCGGGAGTGGGCAATGAGCAGTTCTTC,CASSFRLAGVGNEQFF
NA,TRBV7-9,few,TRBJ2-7,TGTGCCAGCAGCTTAACCGGGGCCGAGCAGTACTTC,CASSLTGAEQYF
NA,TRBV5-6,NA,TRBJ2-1,TGTGCCAGCAGTCTGGACAGTTCCAATGAGCAGTTCTTC,CASSLDSSNEQFF
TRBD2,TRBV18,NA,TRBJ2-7,TGTGCCAGCGGCGGGAGCTCCTACGAGCAGTACTTC,CASGGSSYEQYF
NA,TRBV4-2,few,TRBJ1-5,TGTGCCAGCAGCCAAGATGGCCCAGGGGAAAACAATCAGCCCCAGCATTTT,CASSQDGPGENNQPQHF
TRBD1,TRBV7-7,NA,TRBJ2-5,TGTGCCAGCAGCTTAGTAGGGGGCTCGGAGACCCAGTACTTC,CASSLVGGSETQYF
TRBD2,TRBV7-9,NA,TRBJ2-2,TGTGCCAGCAGCGCCGGGACTAGCGGGAGAAACGGGGAGCTGTTTTTT,CASSAGTSGRNGELFF